This T cell receptor (beta chain) originates from a study of technical replicates of blood from several donors. The germline gives CDR1 SNHLY, CDR2 FYNNEI. This CDR3 region has 16 residues. Trimming took 7 bases from V and 0 from J; bases not matched to a gene: 11. Generated by immunoSEQ multiplex PCR, the TCRdb table keeps only in-frame clones and is missing some. The data show around 63,000 clones, 98% seen once. The clonotype originates from a human donor in good health. The sample comprised T cells isolated from PBMCs. The chain combines TRBV2 with TRBJ1-1; TRBD1 matches at 7 bases. In nucleotides, the CDR3 is TGTGCCAGCATTCGCCAGACAGGGAAGGTGAACACTGAAGCTTTCTTT. Residues: CASIRQTGKVNTEAFF.